These 16 T cell receptor beta chains were all obtained from the same sample, sequenced in a study of T-cell memory formation after mild COVID-19. TCRdb ran MiXCR on the 5' RACE reads and lists one entry per CDR3 protein. The profile shows some 320,000 distinct CDR3 sequences, 13% to 15% of them singletons. Sequences were obtained from PBMCs or a T cell subset sorted from them (not recorded which). Receptor source: a young man who had mild COVID-19 (a few samples of this study predate the infection). Cell type and time point are not known.

The chain employs TRBV20-1 and TRBJ2-1; no definite D call. Trimming took off 4 bases at V and 4 bases at J, with 14 bases between the two ends. Per germline, CDR1 DFQATT and CDR2 SNEGSKA (reference sequence). The CDR3 has 14 amino acids. The CDR3 sequence is CSATSSADYNEQFF. The CDR3 DNA reads as TGCAGTGCTACAAGCAGCGCCGATTACAATGAGCAGTTCTTC.

The chain joins TRBV3-1 to TRBJ1-5; 9 nucleotides line up with TRBD1. V was clipped by 3 bases and J by 6 bases; unmatched bases: 6. CDR3 length equals 15 residues. The germline CDR1 and CDR2 sequences are LGHDT and YNNKEL (reference sequence). CDR3 DNA sequence: TGTGCCAGCAGCCAGACCGGGACAGGGTCTCAGCCCCAGCATTTT. It yields the protein CASSQTGTGSQPQHF. Drawing the rest from reference TRBV3-1 and TRBJ1-5, the complete variable domain is DTAVSQTPKYLVTQMGNDKSIKCEQNLGHDTMYWYKQDSKKFLKIMFSYNNKELIINETVPNRFSPKSPDKAHLNLHINSLELGDSAVYFCASSQTGTGSQPQHFGDGTRLSIL.

The CDR3 loop is CSASRTGEGYF. The DNA for the CDR3 is TGCAGTGCTAGCCGGACAGGAGAGGGGTATTTT. The gene calls are TRBV20-1 and TRBJ2-3; 7 positions match TRBD1. This CDR3 has 11 residues. CDR1 and CDR2 from the germline V gene are DFQATT and SNEGSKA (reference sequence). J was trimmed by 14 bases and V by 3 bases; bases with no gene match: 8.

This clonotype appeared a few times. This chain uses TRBV7-9 with TRBJ2-7; TRBD2 might be the D (5 bases). CDR3 length: 16 residues. Germline values: CDR1 SEHNR, CDR2 FQNEAQ (reference sequence). Deletions cut 2 bases from V and 2 bases from J, with 16 bases between. The CDR3 DNA reads as TGTGCCAGCAGCTTAACCCGGACGGGGATGACCTACGAGCAGTACGTC. It specifies CASSLTRTGMTYEQYV.

This clonotype appeared many times. The chain carries TRBV20-1 and TRBJ1-1; D remains unclear. The CDR3 is 13 residues long. V lost 0 bases and J 6 bases, leaving 11 bases between the germline ends. Germline loops: CDR1 DFQATT, CDR2 SNEGSKA (reference sequence). Here the CDR3 reads CSARDSLSAEAFF. CDR3 nucleotide sequence: TGCAGTGCTAGAGATTCCTTGAGCGCTGAAGCTTTCTTT.

This clonotype was seen only a few times. This chain links TRBV10-3 with TRBJ1-2; 8 bases fit TRBD1. CDR1 and CDR2 (germline): ENHRY, SYGVKD. The CDR3 consists of 16 residues. V dropped 6 bases and J dropped 0; count of bases not matched to a gene: 9. The chain's CDR3 is CAISYSGTGANYGYTF. The CDR3 region has the DNA TGTGCCATCAGCTACTCCGGGACAGGAGCTAACTATGGCTACACCTTC.

CDR3 sequence: CASAWGPNEQFF. CDR3 DNA sequence: TGTGCCAGCGCTTGGGGGCCTAATGAGCAGTTCTTC. The J gene is TRBJ2-1, the V gene TRBV14; a possible D gene is TRBD1 (6 bases). V was shortened by 8 bases and J by 7 bases, with 12 bases between the two germline ends. Germline CDR1 and CDR2: SGHDN and FVKESK. The CDR3 extends over 12 amino acids.

In its sample, this clonotype was seen a few times. The V and J genes are TRBV27 and TRBJ2-7, with TRBD1 identical over 11 bases. The CDR3 extends over 15 amino acids. The germline V gene has CDR1 MNHEY and CDR2 SMNVEV (reference sequence). V lost 6 bases and J lost 0; bases outside the gene matches: 4. CDR3 sequence: CASRPGQGGSYEQYF. The CDR3 DNA follows: TGTGCCAGCAGACCGGGACAGGGGGGCTCCTACGAGCAGTACTTC.

This clonotype occurred a few times. CDR3 coding DNA: TGTGCCAGCCTACCGGGTGTTGGGACAGATACGCAGTATTTT. Its protein product is CASLPGVGTDTQYF. This chain connects TRBV6-1 to TRBJ2-3; D is uncertain. The germline V gene encodes CDR1 MNHNS and CDR2 SASEGT. The CDR3 runs to 14 residues. V lost 8 bases to trimming and J lost 3 bases, with 15 bases between them.

The chain links TRBV7-9 to TRBJ1-2; 8 bases are shared with TRBD1. The ends lost 0 bases at V and 2 bases at J; junction bases unmatched: 2. The CDR3 has 15 residues. The germline V gene encodes CDR1 SEHNR and CDR2 FQNEAQ (reference sequence). DNA for the CDR3: TGTGCCAGCAGCTTAGCGAGGACAGGGAACTATGGCTACACCTTC. Its translation: CASSLARTGNYGYTF.

This clonotype was detected only a few times. The J gene is TRBJ2-1, the V gene TRBV7-2; 9 bases align to TRBD1. V was clipped by 5 bases and J by 4 bases; unmatched bases: 9. CDR3 length: 16 residues. CDR1 and CDR2 from the germline V gene are SGHTA and FQGNSA. The CDR3 loop reads CASSLRGTGNYNEQFF. CDR3 nucleotides: TGTGCCAGCAGCCTCCGGGGGACAGGGAATTACAATGAGCAGTTCTTC.

This chain links TRBV7-2 with TRBJ2-4, with TRBD2 identical over 11 bases. The J segment lost 5 bases and the V segment lost 3 bases, leaving 3 bases of the junction unmatched. The CDR3 is 15 amino acids. CDR1 is SGHTA, CDR2 FQGNSA, per germline. The DNA for the CDR3 is TGTGCCAGCAGCTTTAGCGGGGGGGCCCAAAACATTCAGTACTTC. Encoded protein: CASSFSGGAQNIQYF.

The chain carries TRBV5-1 and TRBJ2-1; TRBD1 aligns across 7 bases. CDR1 SGHRS and CDR2 YFSETQ come from the germline V gene. V was pared by 4 bases and J by 2 bases, with 9 bases of the junction left unmatched. The CDR3 covers 16 residues. CDR3 in DNA: TGCGCCAGCAGCCCTGGGACAGTGGGGCCCTACAATGAGCAGTTCTTC. It codes for CASSPGTVGPYNEQFF.

This clonotype was found a few times. The V gene is TRBV20-1, the J gene TRBJ2-3; D gene uncertain. This CDR3 spans 16 amino acids. Trimming took 3 bases from V and 4 from J, leaving 20 bases between them. Germline CDR1 reads DFQATT; CDR2 reads SNEGSKA (reference sequence). The CDR3 bases are TGCAGTGCTAGCCCCTCCACCCTCCGACTCCCAGATACGCAGTATTTT. Encoded protein: CSASPSTLRLPDTQYF.

The genes are TRBV20-1 and TRBJ2-5; D is perhaps TRBD1 (6 bases). With 7 bases removed from V and 2 bases from J, the gap between germline ends came to 14 bases. The CDR3 spans 13 residues. The germline V gene encodes CDR1 DFQATT and CDR2 SNEGSKA (reference sequence). CDR3 sequence: CSVQTGIQETQYF. CDR3 in DNA: TGCAGTGTTCAAACAGGGATACAAGAGACCCAGTACTTC.

V usage is TRBV12-3 or TRBV12-4 and J usage is TRBJ1-4; the match to TRBD1 covers 10 bases. V shed 6 bases, J shed 5 bases, and the junction held 0 bases outside the gene matches. This CDR3 spans 13 amino acids. CDR3 coding DNA: TGTGCCAGCAGGGGACAGGGGAATGAAAAACTGTTTTTT. This sequence encodes CASRGQGNEKLFF.